The subject of this entry is one T cell receptor (beta chain). Its antigen remains unknown. Other DNA sequences from this sample encode an identical CDR3 as well. Naive-designated CD8 cells lacked CD45RO, were positively enriched for CCR7, and omitted terminally differentiated effector memory CD45RA+ cells. Each of the donors was a healthy adult who was HIV-negative and had not had a recent acute infection or vaccination. Repertoires were generated with immunoSEQ multiplex PCR, while TCRdb's copy carries only in-frame clones and drops some. The data contain approximately 2,000,000 clones, 93% of them singletons. The data stem from a study of shared clonotypes between healthy human individuals. Study results and caveats: Naive CD4 clonotypes were shared across a few donors at around 5%. Although depth was large, rarefaction showed that sequencing of the sorted subsets was incomplete.

The CDR3 loop spans 14 amino acids. In germline, CDR1 is SEHNR, CDR2 FQNEAQ (reference sequence). Trimming took off 0 bases at V and 2 bases at J, with 7 bases between the two ends. Sequenced input: naive CD8+ T cells from PBMCs. The rearrangement joins TRBV7-9 to TRBJ2-5, with D uncertain. The TCR sequence derives from a young man in good health. Some clones in this sample may be carry-over from other donors' samples. The CDR3 nucleotides are TGTGCCAGCAGCTTAGCAGGGAATCAAGAGACCCAGTACTTC. Translated: CASSLAGNQETQYF.